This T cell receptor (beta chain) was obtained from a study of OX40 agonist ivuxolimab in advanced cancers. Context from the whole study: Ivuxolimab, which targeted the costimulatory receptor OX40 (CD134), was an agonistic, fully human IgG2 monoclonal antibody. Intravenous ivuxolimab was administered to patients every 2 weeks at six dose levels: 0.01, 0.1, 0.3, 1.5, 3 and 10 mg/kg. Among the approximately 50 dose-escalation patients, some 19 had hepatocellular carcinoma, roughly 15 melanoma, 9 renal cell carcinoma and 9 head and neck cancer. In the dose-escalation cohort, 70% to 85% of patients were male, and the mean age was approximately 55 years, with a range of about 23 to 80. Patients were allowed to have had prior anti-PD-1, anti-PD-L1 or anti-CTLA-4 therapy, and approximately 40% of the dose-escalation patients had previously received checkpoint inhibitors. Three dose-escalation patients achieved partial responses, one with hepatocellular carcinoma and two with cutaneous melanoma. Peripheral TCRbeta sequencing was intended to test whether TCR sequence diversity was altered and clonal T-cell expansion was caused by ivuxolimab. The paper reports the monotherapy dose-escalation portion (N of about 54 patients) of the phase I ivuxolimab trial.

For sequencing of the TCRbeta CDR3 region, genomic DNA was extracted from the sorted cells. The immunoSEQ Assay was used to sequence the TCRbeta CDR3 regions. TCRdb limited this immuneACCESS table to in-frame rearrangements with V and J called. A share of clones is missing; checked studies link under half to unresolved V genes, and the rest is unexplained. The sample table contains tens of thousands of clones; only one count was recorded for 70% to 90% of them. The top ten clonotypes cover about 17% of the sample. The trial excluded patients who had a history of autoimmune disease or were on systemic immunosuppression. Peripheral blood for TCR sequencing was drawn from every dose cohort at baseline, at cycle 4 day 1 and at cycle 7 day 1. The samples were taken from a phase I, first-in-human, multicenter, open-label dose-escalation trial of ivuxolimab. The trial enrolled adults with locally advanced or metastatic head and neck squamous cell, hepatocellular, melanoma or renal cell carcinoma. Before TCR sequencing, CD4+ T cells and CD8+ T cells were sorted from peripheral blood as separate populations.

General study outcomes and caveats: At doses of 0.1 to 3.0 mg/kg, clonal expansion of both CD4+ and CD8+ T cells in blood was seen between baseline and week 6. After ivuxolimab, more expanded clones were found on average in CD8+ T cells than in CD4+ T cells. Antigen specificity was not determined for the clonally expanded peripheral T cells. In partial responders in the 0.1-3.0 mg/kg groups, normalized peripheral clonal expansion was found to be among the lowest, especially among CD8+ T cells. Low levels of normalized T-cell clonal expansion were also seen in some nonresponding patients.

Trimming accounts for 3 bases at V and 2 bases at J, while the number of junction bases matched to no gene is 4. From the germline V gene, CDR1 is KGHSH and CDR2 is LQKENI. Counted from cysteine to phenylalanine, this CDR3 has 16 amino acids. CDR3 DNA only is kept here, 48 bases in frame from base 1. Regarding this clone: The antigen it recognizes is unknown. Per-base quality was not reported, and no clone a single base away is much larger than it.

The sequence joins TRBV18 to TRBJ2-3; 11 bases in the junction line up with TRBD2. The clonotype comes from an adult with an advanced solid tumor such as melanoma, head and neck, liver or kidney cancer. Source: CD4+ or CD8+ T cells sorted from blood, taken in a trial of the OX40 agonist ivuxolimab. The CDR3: CASSPAGLAVTDTQYF. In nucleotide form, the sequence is TGTGCCAGCTCACCTGCGGGACTAGCGGTCACAGATACGCAGTATTTT.